The rows below give T cell receptor beta chains drawn from one sample of a study of cytomegalovirus exposure and HLA in healthy donors. The repertoire was sequenced with immunoSEQ multiplex PCR; TCRdb's copy has only in-frame clones and lacks some. This repertoire shows 140,000 or so clones, approximately 68% found once; its top ten account for approximately 2%. The sequenced sample was PBMCs. These receptors originate from a man in his forties or fifties in good health and CMV-seronegative. The CDR3 runs from the conserved cysteine through the conserved F or W. A D gene is named only where the DNA matches it firmly. Rows give clone size only sometimes, using once, few, many, or a class for an expanded clone.

14 | TRBD2 | NA | TRBJ2-5 | TRBV6-5 | TGTGCCAGCAGTTATTACGGGGGGAGGGAGACCCAGTACTTC | CASSYYGGRETQYF
19 | TRBD2 | NA | TRBJ2-7 | TRBV30 | TGTGCCTGGAACTCTTATCGGGGACTAGGAAAAATTGGGGGGAGCGAGCAGTACTTC | CAWNSYRGLGKIGGSEQYF
14 | NA | NA | TRBJ2-3 | TRBV7-8 | TGTGCCAGCAGCTTACGGAGAGGCACAGATACGCAGTATTTT | CASSLRRGTDTQYF
16 | TRBD2 | NA | TRBJ2-3 | TRBV7-2 | TGTGCCAGCAGCTTGCTACTAGCGGGTCGGGGAGATACGCAGTATTTT | CASSLLLAGRGDTQYF
15 | NA | NA | TRBJ2-3 | TRBV7-9 | TGTGCCAGCAGTACCGGGACTCCCTCCGGAAGGGCGCAGTATTTT | CASSTGTPSGRAQYF
15 | TRBD2 | NA | TRBJ2-5 | TRBV6-1 | TGTGCCAGCAGTGCTCTATGGGGGGGGGAAGAGACCCAGTACTTC | CASSALWGGEETQYF
19 | TRBD2 | NA | TRBJ2-7 | TRBV30 | TGTGCCTGGAGTGCCCTTCTAGCGGGAGCCTTCGACGGCTCCTACGAGCAGTACTTC | CAWSALLAGAFDGSYEQYF
15 | NA | NA | TRBJ2-1 | TRBV5-1 | TGCGCCAGCAGCTTGAATCAGGGAACCTACAATGAGCAGTTCTTC | CASSLNQGTYNEQFF
14 | NA | few | TRBJ2-7 | TRBV7-2 | TGTGCCAGCAGCCGAGGGCCAAGCTCCTACGAGCAGTACTTC | CASSRGPSSYEQYF
15 | NA | NA | TRBJ2-1 | TRBV6-5 | TGTGCCAGCAGTCCCGGGACACGCTCCTACAATGAGCAGTTCTTC | CASSPGTRSYNEQFF
14 | TRBD2 | NA | TRBJ2-7 | TRBV18 | TGTGCCAGCTCCACTAGCGGGGGGGCCGATGAGCAGTACTTC | CASSTSGGADEQYF
13 | NA | NA | TRBJ2-1 | TRBV29-1 | TGCAGCGTTGATGCGGGACTGGGGGATGAGCAGTTCTTC | CSVDAGLGDEQFF
15 | NA | few | TRBJ1-5 | TRBV15 | TGTGCCACCAGCAGAGATTTGACCGGGGGACAGCCCCAGCATTTT | CATSRDLTGGQPQHF
16 | NA | few | TRBJ1-5 | TRBV7-2 | TGTGCCAGCGCCGAAGGTTACGGGGGAGCAGGACAGCCCCAGCATTTT | CASAEGYGGAGQPQHF
15 | TRBD2 | NA | TRBJ2-5 | TRBV5-1 | TGCGCCAGCAGCCTCCAGACTAGCGGGAAGGAGACCCAGTACTTC | CASSLQTSGKETQYF
13 | NA | NA | TRBJ2-2 | TRBV11-3 | TGTGCCAGCAGCTTACATCTCCTAGGGGAGCTGTTTTTT | CASSLHLLGELFF